This passage covers 22 T cell receptor beta chains from one sample sequenced in a study of T cells in Graves' hyperthyroidism and ophthalmopathy. TCR beta CDR3 sequences were amplified from RNA transcripts. The HTBI primer set served for first-round RT-PCR of the TCR CDR3. TCRdb ran MiXCR on the multiplex PCR reads and lists one entry per CDR3 protein. The table has around 350,000 distinct CDR3 sequences, approximately 18% seen once. Sequencing used blood. Receptor source: a woman younger than 45 with Graves' hyperthyroidism that later progressed to Graves' ophthalmopathy.

This chain connects TRBV20-1 to TRBJ1-5; TRBD1 is a possible D gene (5 bases). V was trimmed by 3 bases and J by 0 bases, leaving 12 bases between them. CDR1 and CDR2 from the germline V gene are DFQATT and SNEGSKA (reference sequence). The CDR3 contains 15 residues. CDR3 residues: CSASGGDYSNQPQHF. CDR3 nucleotides: TGCAGTGCTAGCGGGGGGGACTATAGCAATCAGCCCCAGCATTTT.

Ten or more counts support this clonotype. CDR3 region: CASSRTSGGYNEQFF. CDR3 bases: TGTGCCAGCAGTCGGACTAGCGGGGGATACAATGAGCAGTTCTTC. This chain links TRBV6-1 with TRBJ2-1; TRBD2 aligns across 13 bases. The CDR3 totals 15 residues. Germline V CDR1 and CDR2: MNHNS, SASEGT. The J segment lost 4 bases and the V segment lost 5 bases, leaving 2 bases of the junction unmatched.

This clonotype has at least ten counts. J is TRBJ2-7 and V is TRBV10-3; 9 nucleotides align to TRBD1. Germline loops: CDR1 ENHRY, CDR2 SYGVKD. J lost 5 bases, V lost 6 bases, and 8 bases had no gene match. The CDR3 has 14 residues. In nucleotides, the CDR3 is TGTGCCATCAGCCCGGGACAGGGATCCGACGAGCAGTACTTC. Protein product: CAISPGQGSDEQYF.

The chain uses TRBV4-1 and TRBJ2-7; D may be TRBD1 (7 bases). Germline V gene lookup returns CDR1 MGHRA and CDR2 YSYEKL. V was pared by 5 bases and J by 4 bases, with 15 bases between. CDR3 length: 14 residues. The CDR3 here is CASSSIAGGYEQYF. The CDR3 DNA follows: TGCGCCAGCAGCTCCATTGCAGGGGGGTACGAGCAGTACTTC.

This chain connects TRBV14 to TRBJ2-1; no firm D call. The V gene lost 1 base and the J gene lost 16 bases, with 14 bases spanning the gap. From germline, CDR1 is SGHDN and CDR2 FVKESK. This CDR3 is 12 amino acids long. CDR3 DNA: TGTGCCAGCAGCCAAGTATCCGACACCATTTTCTTC. Encoded protein: CASSQVSDTIFF.

The chain links TRBV19 to TRBJ2-5; D unclear. The CDR3 is 13 amino acids. In germline, CDR1 is LNHDA, CDR2 SQIVND (reference sequence). Trimming took 1 base from V and 5 from J, leaving 8 bases between them. CDR3: CASSIVWGETQYF. The CDR3 DNA follows: TGTGCCAGTAGTATAGTTTGGGGTGAGACCCAGTACTTC.

This clonotype was seen more than once but under ten times. The V and J genes are TRBV4-1 and TRBJ1-6; D remains unclear. CDR3 size: 14 residues. The V gene's germline CDR1 is MGHRA and CDR2 YSYEKL. The ends were cut back, 4 bases at V and 10 bases at J, with 14 bases in the middle. This CDR3 reads CASSPNKPYSPLHF. For the CDR3, the DNA is TGCGCCAGCAGCCCTAATAAGCCATACTCACCCCTCCACTTT.

In its sample, this clonotype was seen many times. The CDR3 sequence: CASSLAGAEAGELFF. CDR3 coding DNA: TGTGCCAGCAGCCTCGCAGGGGCGGAAGCCGGGGAGCTGTTTTTT. The chain joins TRBV16 to TRBJ2-2; maybe TRBD1 (6 bases). Germline CDR1 reads KGHSY; CDR2 reads FQNENV. This CDR3 is 15 amino acids long. The ends were cut back, 4 bases at V and 6 bases at J, with 15 bases in the middle.

V is TRBV5-1 and J is TRBJ2-5, with TRBD1 matching 7 bases. This CDR3 has 15 residues. V was clipped by 1 base and J by 2 bases; unmatched bases: 5. Germline V CDR1 and CDR2: SGHRS, YFSETQ. In DNA, the CDR3 is TGCGCCAGCAGCTTGAGGGGGCTGACACAAGAGACCCAGTACTTC. Amino acid sequence: CASSLRGLTQETQYF.

The chain employs TRBV5-6 and TRBJ2-7, with 10 bases lining up with TRBD1. The CDR3 loop spans 15 amino acids. CDR1 is SGHDT and CDR2 is YYEEEE in the germline V gene. The trim removed 4 bases at V and 3 bases at J, leaving 7 bases unmatched. DNA of the CDR3: TGTGCCAGCAGCCCGGGGACAGGGGTCTTCTACGAGCAGTACTTC. This translates into CASSPGTGVFYEQYF.

This clonotype was detected ten times or more. The chain recombines TRBV2 with TRBJ2-7; D may be TRBD2 (6 bases). The CDR3 runs to 12 residues. Trimming stripped 8 bases from V and 0 bases from J, with 8 bases between. Germline CDR1 reads SNHLY; CDR2 reads FYNNEI. CDR3 nucleotides: TGTGCCAGCCGGCGGGGCTCCTACGAGCAGTACTTC. This gives the protein CASRRGSYEQYF.

This clonotype was seen at least ten times. The chain links TRBV30 to TRBJ1-4; D call uncertain. The CDR3 spans 13 residues. Germline assignment: CDR1 GTSNPN and CDR2 SVGIG (reference sequence). With 5 bases removed from V and 7 bases from J, the gap between germline ends came to 14 bases. CDR3 nucleotide sequence: TGTGCCTGGGGAATTGGATTGTCTGAAAAACTGTTTTTT. Protein: CAWGIGLSEKLFF.

On this clonotype: The junction departs from germline at one end; a sequencing error may be responsible. The chain links TRBV4-1 to TRBJ2-2; D gene uncertain. Germline CDR1 MGHRA, CDR2 YSYEKL. The CDR3 runs 16 residues. CDR3 sequence reads: CASSQGRVLSTRELFF. For the CDR3, the DNA is TGCGCCAGCAGCCAAGGTCGCGTACTCAGCACCCGGGAGCTGTTTTTT.

At least ten counts were recorded for this clonotype. The J gene is TRBJ1-5, the V gene TRBV10-3; D call uncertain. The CDR3 contains 13 residues. CDR1 is ENHRY and CDR2 is SYGVKD in the germline V gene. The V end was cut by 3 bases, the J end by 7 bases, with 10 bases between. This chain's CDR3 is CAISEGGLQPQHF. In nucleotides, the CDR3 is TGTGCCATCAGTGAAGGAGGGCTCCAGCCCCAGCATTTT.

The table lists this clonotype with many counts. V usage is TRBV5-1 and J usage is TRBJ2-1; a possible D gene is TRBD1 (6 bases). This CDR3 comprises 14 residues. Germline V CDR1 and CDR2: SGHRS, YFSETQ. Trimming removed 6 bases from V and 5 bases from J, with 15 bases in between. The CDR3 region has the DNA TGCGCCAGCAATGGCAGGGGAGAGAACAATGAGCAGTTCTTC. Translated: CASNGRGENNEQFF.

The V gene is TRBV12-3 or TRBV12-4, the J gene TRBJ2-1; maybe TRBD2 (5 bases). Trimming removed 4 bases at V and 5 bases at J, with 24 bases between. The CDR3 contains 18 residues. The CDR3 loop is CASSSSPHLASQNNEQFF. Written as DNA, the CDR3 is TGTGCCAGCAGTTCCTCTCCCCACCTAGCTTCCCAAAACAATGAGCAGTTCTTC.

This clonotype was seen at least ten times. This chain joins TRBV5-5 and TRBJ2-7; D not resolved. Between the trimmed V and J ends, which lost 4 bases and 2 bases, there was a span of 7 bases. Looked up from germline, CDR1 is SGHKS and CDR2 is YYEKEE (reference sequence). The CDR3 sequence is 12 residues long. The CDR3 region has the DNA TGTGCCAGCAGCCCTGAAGCCTACGAGCAGTACTTC. Its protein product is CASSPEAYEQYF.

The rearrangement links TRBV29-1 to TRBJ2-2, with TRBD1 matching 8 bases. Germline-derived CDR1 and CDR2 are SQVTM and ANQGSEA. Trimming removed 6 bases from V and 13 bases from J; junction bases left unmatched: 13. The CDR3 spans 13 residues. CDR3 in DNA: TGCAGCGTGAGCGACAGGGGTGGGCTTGGGCTGTTTTTT. Translating gives CSVSDRGGLGLFF.

This clonotype was picked up many times. V is TRBV12-3 or TRBV12-4 and J is TRBJ2-1; TRBD2 is a possible D gene (6 bases). Deletions cut 5 bases from V and 5 bases from J, with 13 bases between. There are 14 residues in the CDR3. The CDR3 here is CASSMGLGNNEQFF. CDR3 coding DNA: TGTGCCAGCAGTATGGGACTCGGGAACAATGAGCAGTTCTTC.

This clonotype was counted only a few times. At one boundary the junction diverges from the germline segment, which might be a read error. CDR3 sequence reads: CASSVWTGNTEALF. The CDR3 nucleotides are TGTGCCAGCAGTGTTTGGACAGGGAACACTGAAGCTCTCTTT. The chain recombines TRBV6-1 with TRBJ1-1; TRBD1 matches 8 bases. Germline assignment: CDR1 MNHNS and CDR2 SASEGT. The CDR3 length is 14 residues.

This clonotype has just a few counts. This sequence joins TRBV7-2 and TRBJ2-4; D remains unclear. V was clipped by 4 bases and J by 8 bases, with 9 bases between them. Looked up from germline, CDR1 is SGHTA and CDR2 is FQGNSA. The CDR3 spans 12 residues. As DNA, the CDR3 is TGTGCCAGCAGCTACGTTCCGGACATTCAGTACTTC. It specifies CASSYVPDIQYF.

This sequence joins TRBV9 and TRBJ2-7; D is undetermined. The germline V and J ends were trimmed by 0 bases and 5 bases, with 9 bases remaining between them. The CDR3 extends over 13 amino acids. The germline V gene encodes CDR1 SGDLS and CDR2 YYNGEE. In DNA form, the CDR3 reads TGTGCCAGCAGCGTAGATGTGAGTGACGAGCAGTACTTC. Residues: CASSVDVSDEQYF.